The clone carrying this T cell receptor beta chain has a single count. The germline V gene encodes CDR1 MDHEN and CDR2 SYDVKM. The CDR3 extends over 16 amino acids. V was clipped by 2 bases and J by 5 bases; unmatched bases: 7. The data derive from a study of blood T cell repertoires in COVID-19. The data were produced by immunoSEQ multiplex PCR, yet TCRdb's version contains in-frame clones alone and is incomplete. This table holds just under 55,000 clones, about nine tenths found once. What was sequenced was peripheral blood. The gene calls are TRBV28 and TRBJ1-1; 11 bases align to TRBD1. This sequence was found in a woman aged 40 to 49 with active COVID-19. CDR3 in DNA: TGTGCCAGCAGTTTACCGGGACAGGGGGGAGAAACTGAAGCTTTCTTT. It yields the protein CASSLPGQGGETEAFF. Filled out from reference TRBV28 and TRBJ1-1, the complete variable domain reads DVKVTQSSRYLVKRTGEKVFLECVQDMDHENMFWYRQDPGLGLRLIYFSYDVKMKEKGDIPEGYSVSREKKERFSLILESASTNQTSMYLCASSLPGQGGETEAFFGQGTRLTVV.